A selection of T cell receptor beta chains follows, all from one sample in a study of cytomegalovirus exposure and HLA in healthy donors. Here immunoSEQ multiplex PCR was the method, and the copy in TCRdb shows in-frame clones only, minus some. The repertoire includes 90,000 to 120,000 clones, 73% of them detected once, and around 7.4% sits in the top ten. The sequenced sample consisted of PBMCs. The receptor set was obtained from a man under 40 in good health and CMV-seronegative. The CDR3 runs from the conserved cysteine through the conserved F or W. The order of the fields is D gene, J gene, V gene, clone size, CDR3 protein, CDR3 DNA. The D gene is left open where the match is weak. Some rows have no size entry. The others give once, few or many, or a class for an expanded clone.

d_gene: .; j_gene: TRBJ2-1; v_gene: TRBV6-5; abundance: .; CDR3aa: CASNPGDHYNEQFF; CDR3nt: TGTGCCAGCAATCCCGGAGACCATTACAATGAGCAGTTCTTC
d_gene: TRBD1; j_gene: TRBJ2-7; v_gene: TRBV6-5; abundance: few; CDR3aa: CASRRQGQGYEQYF; CDR3nt: TGTGCCAGCAGGCGACAGGGACAGGGCTACGAGCAGTACTTC
d_gene: TRBD1; j_gene: TRBJ1-1; v_gene: TRBV6-4; abundance: .; CDR3aa: CAGLSYPGQGACEAFF; CDR3nt: TGTGCCGGCTTGTCTTATCCGGGACAGGGGGCCTGTGAAGCTTTCTTT
d_gene: TRBD1; j_gene: TRBJ2-3; v_gene: TRBV29-1; abundance: .; CDR3aa: CSVPGQGLADTQYF; CDR3nt: TGCAGCGTCCCAGGACAGGGCTTAGCAGATACGCAGTATTTT
d_gene: TRBD1; j_gene: TRBJ2-3; v_gene: TRBV4-1; abundance: .; CDR3aa: CASSQDPDRAEYF; CDR3nt: TGCGCCAGCAGCCAAGATCCGGACAGGGCGGAGTATTTT
d_gene: .; j_gene: TRBJ1-2; v_gene: TRBV25-1; abundance: once; CDR3aa: CASSRGGVAAGYPF; CDR3nt: TGTGCCAGCAGTCGAGGCGGGGTAGCGGCGGGCTACCCCTTC
d_gene: .; j_gene: TRBJ2-3; v_gene: TRBV11-2; abundance: few; CDR3aa: CASSLEYDSKDTQYF; CDR3nt: TGTGCCAGCAGCTTAGAATACGACAGCAAAGATACGCAGTATTTT
d_gene: TRBD1; j_gene: TRBJ1-2; v_gene: TRBV15; abundance: .; CDR3aa: CATSTRKGADYGYTF; CDR3nt: TGTGCCACCAGCACCCGAAAGGGGGCTGACTATGGCTACACCTTC
d_gene: .; j_gene: TRBJ2-7; v_gene: TRBV7-9; abundance: .; CDR3aa: CASSLAPGLGKYEQYF; CDR3nt: TGTGCCAGCAGCTTAGCTCCAGGGTTGGGAAAATACGAGCAGTACTTC
d_gene: .; j_gene: TRBJ1-1; v_gene: TRBV30; abundance: .; CDR3aa: CAWNDQGNTEAFF; CDR3nt: TGTGCCTGGAACGATCAGGGGAACACTGAAGCTTTCTTT
d_gene: TRBD2; j_gene: TRBJ2-5; v_gene: TRBV9; abundance: .; CDR3aa: CASSVDTSGGEAQYF; CDR3nt: TGTGCCAGCAGCGTAGACACTAGCGGGGGGGAGGCCCAGTACTTC
d_gene: .; j_gene: TRBJ2-1; v_gene: TRBV6-5; abundance: .; CDR3aa: CASTSGLARGNEQFF; CDR3nt: TGTGCCAGCACTAGTGGACTCGCGAGAGGGAATGAGCAGTTCTTC
d_gene: .; j_gene: TRBJ1-5; v_gene: TRBV16; abundance: .; CDR3aa: CASSQRRGDQPQHF; CDR3nt: TGTGCCAGCAGCCAAAGGAGGGGAGATCAGCCCCAGCATTTT
d_gene: TRBD1; j_gene: TRBJ1-4; v_gene: TRBV19; abundance: .; CDR3aa: CASSVRGGEKLFF; CDR3nt: TGTGCCAGTAGTGTTCGAGGGGGCGAAAAACTGTTTTTT
d_gene: TRBD2; j_gene: TRBJ2-5; v_gene: TRBV5-1; abundance: few; CDR3aa: CASSLFSGGEETQYF; CDR3nt: TGCGCCAGCAGCTTGTTTAGCGGGGGGGAGGAGACCCAGTACTTC
d_gene: .; j_gene: TRBJ2-3; v_gene: TRBV9; abundance: .; CDR3aa: CASSEAGIITDTQYF; CDR3nt: TGTGCCAGCAGTGAGGCAGGGATTATCACAGATACGCAGTATTTT
d_gene: .; j_gene: TRBJ2-7; v_gene: TRBV27; abundance: .; CDR3aa: CASRSSYEQYF; CDR3nt: TGTGCCAGCAGATCCTCCTACGAGCAGTACTTC
d_gene: TRBD1; j_gene: TRBJ1-2; v_gene: TRBV18; abundance: .; CDR3aa: CASSLDRGYYGYTF; CDR3nt: TGTGCCAGCTCCCTAGACAGGGGATACTATGGCTACACCTTC
d_gene: TRBD1; j_gene: TRBJ1-5; v_gene: TRBV15; abundance: .; CDR3aa: CATSKTGEGNQPQHF; CDR3nt: TGTGCCACCAGCAAGACAGGGGAGGGCAATCAGCCCCAGCATTTT
d_gene: TRBD2; j_gene: TRBJ2-3; v_gene: TRBV11-2; abundance: .; CDR3aa: CASGLTSGSPDTQYF; CDR3nt: TGTGCCAGCGGCCTCACTAGCGGGAGCCCAGATACGCAGTATTTT
d_gene: .; j_gene: TRBJ1-1; v_gene: TRBV6-4; abundance: once; CDR3aa: CASSLTENTEAFF; CDR3nt: TGTGCCAGCAGCCTGACAGAAAACACTGAAGCTTTCTTT
d_gene: .; j_gene: TRBJ2-2; v_gene: TRBV14; abundance: .; CDR3aa: CAKRGGELFF; CDR3nt: TGTGCCAAAAGGGGGGGGGAGCTGTTTTTT
d_gene: .; j_gene: TRBJ2-5; v_gene: TRBV7-9; abundance: .; CDR3aa: CASSRTPGGRETQYF; CDR3nt: TGTGCCAGCAGCCGAACCCCGGGGGGCAGAGAGACCCAGTACTTC
d_gene: TRBD1; j_gene: TRBJ1-5; v_gene: TRBV6-1; abundance: .; CDR3aa: CASSEGTVEDNQPQHF; CDR3nt: TGTGCCAGCAGTGAGGGGACAGTTGAAGACAATCAGCCCCAGCATTTT
d_gene: TRBD2; j_gene: TRBJ2-1; v_gene: TRBV2; abundance: .; CDR3aa: CASSDLAGGYNEQFF; CDR3nt: TGTGCCAGCAGTGATTTAGCGGGAGGGTACAATGAGCAGTTCTTC
d_gene: TRBD1; j_gene: TRBJ2-5; v_gene: TRBV7-9; abundance: .; CDR3aa: CASSYPGGRKETQYF; CDR3nt: TGTGCCAGCAGCTACCCAGGGGGCAGGAAAGAGACCCAGTACTTC
d_gene: TRBD1; j_gene: TRBJ1-1; v_gene: TRBV5-4; abundance: .; CDR3aa: CASSTRLQGSTEAFF; CDR3nt: TGTGCCAGCAGCACCAGACTACAGGGGAGCACTGAAGCTTTCTTT
d_gene: .; j_gene: TRBJ1-6; v_gene: TRBV5-1; abundance: once; CDR3aa: CASRVSETANSPLHF; CDR3nt: TGCGCCAGCAGGGTTTCCGAGACAGCTAATTCACCCCTCCACTTT
d_gene: .; j_gene: TRBJ1-1; v_gene: TRBV30; abundance: .; CDR3aa: CAWSWTQWGQAFF; CDR3nt: TGTGCCTGGAGTTGGACTCAGTGGGGTCAGGCTTTCTTT
d_gene: .; j_gene: TRBJ2-5; v_gene: TRBV29-1; abundance: once; CDR3aa: CSVPPGTQYF; CDR3nt: TGCAGCGTCCCACCCGGGACCCAGTACTTC
d_gene: TRBD1; j_gene: TRBJ1-1; v_gene: TRBV25-1; abundance: few; CDR3aa: CASSEWAGGFTEAFF; CDR3nt: TGTGCCAGCAGTGAATGGGCAGGGGGCTTTACTGAAGCTTTCTTT
d_gene: TRBD2; j_gene: TRBJ2-1; v_gene: TRBV7-3; abundance: .; CDR3aa: CASSRTKTSGGPSSYNEQFF; CDR3nt: TGTGCCAGCAGCCGCACAAAGACTAGCGGGGGGCCGAGCTCCTACAATGAGCAGTTCTTC
d_gene: .; j_gene: TRBJ2-7; v_gene: TRBV6-5; abundance: .; CDR3aa: CASSLQGSYEQYF; CDR3nt: TGTGCCAGCAGTCTACAGGGATCCTACGAGCAGTACTTC
d_gene: .; j_gene: TRBJ1-1; v_gene: TRBV23-1; abundance: .; CDR3aa: CASSQSAGTEAFF; CDR3nt: TGCGCCAGCAGTCAATCAGCGGGAACTGAAGCTTTCTTT
d_gene: .; j_gene: TRBJ1-2; v_gene: TRBV29-1; abundance: .; CDR3aa: CSVAAGPNYGYTF; CDR3nt: TGCAGCGTTGCTGCGGGACCTAACTATGGCTACACCTTC
d_gene: TRBD2; j_gene: TRBJ2-3; v_gene: TRBV27; abundance: .; CDR3aa: CASNRAGGEADTQYF; CDR3nt: TGTGCCAGCAACCGGGCGGGAGGGGAGGCAGATACGCAGTATTTT
d_gene: .; j_gene: TRBJ2-3; v_gene: TRBV5-1; abundance: .; CDR3aa: CASSLSPWTSTDTQYF; CDR3nt: TGCGCCAGCAGCTTGTCTCCGTGGACTAGCACAGATACGCAGTATTTT
d_gene: .; j_gene: TRBJ1-2; v_gene: TRBV11-2; abundance: .; CDR3aa: CASSLTGPLVEGYTF; CDR3nt: TGTGCCAGCAGCTTAACAGGACCGCTCGTCGAGGGCTACACCTTC
d_gene: .; j_gene: TRBJ2-5; v_gene: TRBV28; abundance: .; CDR3aa: CASSLRDSGETQYF; CDR3nt: TGTGCCAGCAGTCTTCGGGACTCGGGAGAGACCCAGTACTTC
d_gene: TRBD2; j_gene: TRBJ2-7; v_gene: TRBV6-1; abundance: .; CDR3aa: CASKRSSGTYEQYF; CDR3nt: TGTGCCAGCAAGCGGTCTAGCGGGACCTACGAGCAGTACTTC
d_gene: .; j_gene: TRBJ2-7; v_gene: TRBV6-6; abundance: .; CDR3aa: CASSYGQGGTYEQYF; CDR3nt: TGTGCCAGCAGTTACGGGCAGGGAGGTACCTACGAGCAGTACTTC
d_gene: TRBD2; j_gene: TRBJ2-2; v_gene: TRBV5-1; abundance: .; CDR3aa: CASSLVAGVNTGELFF; CDR3nt: TGCGCCAGCAGCTTGGTAGCGGGGGTGAACACCGGGGAGCTGTTTTTT
d_gene: TRBD1; j_gene: TRBJ1-3; v_gene: TRBV6-1; abundance: .; CDR3aa: CASSEGRGGAMPSSGNTIYF; CDR3nt: TGTGCCAGCAGTGAAGGGAGAGGGGGCGCGATGCCCTCCTCTGGAAACACCATATATTTT
d_gene: TRBD2; j_gene: TRBJ2-2; v_gene: TRBV28; abundance: .; CDR3aa: CASSPNGFGRTNTGELFF; CDR3nt: TGTGCCAGCAGTCCTAATGGGTTCGGGAGGACCAACACCGGGGAGCTGTTTTTT
d_gene: TRBD2; j_gene: TRBJ2-2; v_gene: TRBV28; abundance: .; CDR3aa: CASTKGGGFGELFF; CDR3nt: TGTGCCAGCACGAAAGGCGGGGGGTTCGGGGAGCTGTTTTTT
d_gene: TRBD2; j_gene: TRBJ2-3; v_gene: TRBV27; abundance: .; CDR3aa: CASSLSSGLAGFTDTQYF; CDR3nt: TGTGCCAGCAGTTTAAGTAGTGGACTAGCGGGATTCACAGATACGCAGTATTTT
d_gene: .; j_gene: TRBJ2-7; v_gene: TRBV5-1; abundance: few; CDR3aa: CASSRTSGERGEQYF; CDR3nt: TGCGCCAGCAGCCGTACCTCAGGGGAACGGGGCGAGCAGTACTTC
d_gene: .; j_gene: TRBJ2-1; v_gene: TRBV6-5; abundance: .; CDR3aa: CASSYALIGDEQFF; CDR3nt: TGTGCCAGCAGTTACGCCTTAATCGGGGATGAGCAGTTCTTC
d_gene: .; j_gene: TRBJ1-4; v_gene: TRBV6-5; abundance: few; CDR3aa: CASSYGGLLFF; CDR3nt: TGTGCCAGCAGTTACGGGGGACTACTGTTTTTT
d_gene: .; j_gene: TRBJ2-2; v_gene: TRBV5-1; abundance: .; CDR3aa: CASSPRSTGELFF; CDR3nt: TGCGCCAGCAGCCCCCGGTCGACCGGGGAGCTGTTTTTT
d_gene: .; j_gene: TRBJ2-7; v_gene: TRBV4-1; abundance: .; CDR3aa: CASSRLPRGSEQYF; CDR3nt: TGCGCCAGCAGCCGGCTCCCCCGGGGGAGTGAGCAGTACTTC
d_gene: TRBD1; j_gene: TRBJ2-1; v_gene: TRBV7-3; abundance: .; CDR3aa: CASSLTGRGQGTYNEQFF; CDR3nt: TGTGCCAGCAGCTTAACGGGGAGGGGACAGGGAACCTACAATGAGCAGTTCTTC
d_gene: .; j_gene: TRBJ1-4; v_gene: TRBV14; abundance: .; CDR3aa: CASSRLGAANEKLFF; CDR3nt: TGTGCCAGCAGCCGCCTTGGGGCGGCTAATGAAAAACTGTTTTTT
d_gene: .; j_gene: TRBJ2-1; v_gene: TRBV6-1; abundance: once; CDR3aa: CASRSPGAGNEQFF; CDR3nt: TGTGCTAGCAGGTCCCCGGGAGCGGGCAATGAGCAGTTCTTC
d_gene: .; j_gene: TRBJ1-2; v_gene: TRBV9; abundance: .; CDR3aa: CASSAQAYGYTF; CDR3nt: TGTGCCAGCAGCGCCCAAGCCTATGGCTACACCTTC
d_gene: .; j_gene: TRBJ1-2; v_gene: TRBV6-1; abundance: .; CDR3aa: CASSEVGGQGLLNGGYTF; CDR3nt: TGTGCCAGCAGTGAAGTCGGTGGGCAGGGTCTACTAAATGGTGGCTACACCTTC
d_gene: TRBD2; j_gene: TRBJ2-5; v_gene: TRBV9; abundance: few; CDR3aa: CASSIGLAGLETQYF; CDR3nt: TGTGCCAGCAGCATCGGACTAGCGGGGTTGGAGACCCAGTACTTC